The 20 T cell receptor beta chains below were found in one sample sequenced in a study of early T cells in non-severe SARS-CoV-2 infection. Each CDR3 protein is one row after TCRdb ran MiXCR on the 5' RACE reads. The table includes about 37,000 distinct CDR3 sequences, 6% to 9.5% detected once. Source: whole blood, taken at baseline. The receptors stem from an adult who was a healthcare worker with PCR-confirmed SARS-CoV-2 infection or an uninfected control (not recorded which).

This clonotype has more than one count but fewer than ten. CDR3 nucleotide sequence: TGCGCCAGCTCTTGGACAGGGTACCCTGAAGCTTTCTTT. Its translation: CASSWTGYPEAFF. The chain recombines TRBV5-1 with TRBJ1-1; 8 bases line up with TRBD1. V was clipped by 7 bases and J by 6 bases; unmatched bases: 8. The CDR3 is 13 residues long. Germline V lookup: CDR1 SGHRS, CDR2 YFSETQ. The full variable domain, with the rest looked up from reference TRBV5-1 and TRBJ1-1, is KAGVTQTPRYLIKTRGQQVTLSCSPISGHRSVSWYQQTPGQGLQFLFEYFSETQRNKGNFPGRFSGRQFSNSRSEMNVSTLELGDSALYLCASSWTGYPEAFFGQGTRLTVV.

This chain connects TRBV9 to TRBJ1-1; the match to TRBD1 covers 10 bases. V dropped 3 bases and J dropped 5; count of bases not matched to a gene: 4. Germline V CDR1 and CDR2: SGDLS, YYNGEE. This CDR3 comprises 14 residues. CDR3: CASSGQGAWTEAFF. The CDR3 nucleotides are TGTGCCAGCAGCGGACAGGGGGCCTGGACTGAAGCTTTCTTT.

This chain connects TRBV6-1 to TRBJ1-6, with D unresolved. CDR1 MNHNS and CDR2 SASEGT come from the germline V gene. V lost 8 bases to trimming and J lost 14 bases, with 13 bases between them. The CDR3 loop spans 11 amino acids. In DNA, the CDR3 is TGTGCCAGCCTCCAGGAGGTTGCCCTCCACTTT. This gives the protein CASLQEVALHF.

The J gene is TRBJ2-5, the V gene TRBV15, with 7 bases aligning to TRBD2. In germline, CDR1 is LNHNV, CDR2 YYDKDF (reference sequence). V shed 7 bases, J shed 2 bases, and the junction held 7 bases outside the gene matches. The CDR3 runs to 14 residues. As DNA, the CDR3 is TGTGCCACCACCTGGGGGGGAAGACAAGAGACCCAGTACTTC. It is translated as CATTWGGRQETQYF.

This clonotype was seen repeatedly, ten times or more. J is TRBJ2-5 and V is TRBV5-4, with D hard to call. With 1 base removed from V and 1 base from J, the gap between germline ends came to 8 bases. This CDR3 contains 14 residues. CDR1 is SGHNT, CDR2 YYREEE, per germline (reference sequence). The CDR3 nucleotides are TGTGCCAGCAGCTTGTCGTGGGGCCAAGAGACCCAGTACTTC. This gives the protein CASSLSWGQETQYF.

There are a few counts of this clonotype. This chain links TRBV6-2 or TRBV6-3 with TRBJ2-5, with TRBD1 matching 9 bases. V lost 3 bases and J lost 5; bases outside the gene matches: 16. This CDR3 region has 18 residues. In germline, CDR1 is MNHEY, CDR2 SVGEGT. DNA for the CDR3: TGTGCCAGCAGTTATCGTGGGACAGGGTCTGGCTCCAGGGAGACCCAGTACTTC. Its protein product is CASSYRGTGSGSRETQYF.

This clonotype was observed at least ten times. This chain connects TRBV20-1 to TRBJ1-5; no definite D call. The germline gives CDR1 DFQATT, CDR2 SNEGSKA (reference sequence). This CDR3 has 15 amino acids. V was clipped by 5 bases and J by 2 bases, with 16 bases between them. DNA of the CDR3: TGCAGTGCTTTGGACTCCTCGGGTCGCAATCAGCCCCAGCATTTT. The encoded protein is CSALDSSGRNQPQHF.

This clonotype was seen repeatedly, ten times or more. The CDR3 nucleotides are TGTGCCAGCAGTGGGGGGTATGGCTACACCTTC. Its translation is CASSGGYGYTF. The J gene is TRBJ1-2, the V gene TRBV6-5, with D maybe TRBD1 (5 bases). The CDR3 totals 11 residues. V was cut by 5 bases and J by 5 bases, with 6 bases left in between. CDR1 and CDR2 (germline): MNHEY, SVGAGI.

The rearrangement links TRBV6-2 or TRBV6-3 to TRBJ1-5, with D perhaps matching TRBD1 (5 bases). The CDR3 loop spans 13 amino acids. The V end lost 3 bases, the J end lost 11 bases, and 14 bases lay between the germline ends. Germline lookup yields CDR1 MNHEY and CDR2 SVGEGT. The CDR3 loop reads CASSYIRGTTQHF. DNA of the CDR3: TGTGCCAGCAGTTATATAAGAGGGACTACCCAGCATTTT.

The CDR3 DNA follows: TGCAGTGCTAGTGGGGGGTCAGGTTCACCCCTCCACTTT. It is translated as CSASGGSGSPLHF. The chain recombines TRBV20-1 with TRBJ1-6; TRBD1 is a possible D gene (5 bases). V dropped 3 bases and J dropped 9 bases, with 12 bases sitting between them. This CDR3 has 13 residues. Germline loops: CDR1 DFQATT, CDR2 SNEGSKA (reference sequence).

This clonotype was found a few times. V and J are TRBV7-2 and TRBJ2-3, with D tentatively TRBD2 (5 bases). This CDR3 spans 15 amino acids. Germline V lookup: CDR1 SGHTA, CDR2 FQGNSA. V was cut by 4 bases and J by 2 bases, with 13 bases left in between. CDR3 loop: CASSSGMGATDTQYF. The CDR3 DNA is TGTGCCAGCAGCTCGGGGATGGGCGCCACAGATACGCAGTATTTT.

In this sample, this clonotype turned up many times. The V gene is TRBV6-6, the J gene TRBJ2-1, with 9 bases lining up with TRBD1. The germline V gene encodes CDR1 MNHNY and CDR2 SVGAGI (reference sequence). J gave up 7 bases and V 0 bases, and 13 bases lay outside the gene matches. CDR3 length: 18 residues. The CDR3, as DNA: TGTGCCAGCAGTTACTCAAGAGGTGGGGACAGGGTCCTAAATGAGCAGTTCTTC. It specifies CASSYSRGGDRVLNEQFF.

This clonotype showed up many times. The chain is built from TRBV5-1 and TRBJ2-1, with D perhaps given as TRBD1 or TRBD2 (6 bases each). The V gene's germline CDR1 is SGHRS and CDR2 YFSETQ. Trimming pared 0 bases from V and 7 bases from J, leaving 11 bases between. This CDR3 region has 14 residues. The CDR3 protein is CASSLVGGQNEQFF. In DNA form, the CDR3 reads TGCGCCAGCAGCTTGGTAGGGGGGCAGAATGAGCAGTTCTTC.

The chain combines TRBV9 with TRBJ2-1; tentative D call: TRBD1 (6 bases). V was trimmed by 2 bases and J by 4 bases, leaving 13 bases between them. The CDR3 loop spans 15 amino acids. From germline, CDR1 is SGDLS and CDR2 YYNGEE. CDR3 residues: CASSVAGTMYNEQFF. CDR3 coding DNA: TGTGCCAGCAGCGTCGCCGGGACAATGTACAATGAGCAGTTCTTC.

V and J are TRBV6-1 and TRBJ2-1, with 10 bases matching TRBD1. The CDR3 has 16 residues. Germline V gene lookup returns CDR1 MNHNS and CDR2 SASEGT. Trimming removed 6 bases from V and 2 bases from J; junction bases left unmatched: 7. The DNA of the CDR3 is TGTGCCAGCAGCGCGTTAGGGACAGGGGCCTACAATGAGCAGTTCTTC. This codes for CASSALGTGAYNEQFF.

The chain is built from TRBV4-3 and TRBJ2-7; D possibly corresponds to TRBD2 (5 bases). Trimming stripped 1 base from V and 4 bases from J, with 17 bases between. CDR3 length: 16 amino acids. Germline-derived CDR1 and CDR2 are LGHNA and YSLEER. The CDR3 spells CASSQVLDSPGYEQYF. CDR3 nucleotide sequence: TGCGCCAGCAGCCAAGTACTAGACTCCCCTGGATACGAGCAGTACTTC.

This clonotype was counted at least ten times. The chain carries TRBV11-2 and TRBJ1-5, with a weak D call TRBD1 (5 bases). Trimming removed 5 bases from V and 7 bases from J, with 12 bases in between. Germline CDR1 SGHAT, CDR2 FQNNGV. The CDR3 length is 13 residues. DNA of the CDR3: TGTGCCAGCAGCCCAGACGGGGACCAGCCCCAGCATTTT. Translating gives CASSPDGDQPQHF.

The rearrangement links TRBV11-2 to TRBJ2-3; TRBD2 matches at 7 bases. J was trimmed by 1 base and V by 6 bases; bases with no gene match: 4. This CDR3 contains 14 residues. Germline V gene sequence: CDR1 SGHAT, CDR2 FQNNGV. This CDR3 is CASRRRGGTDTQYF. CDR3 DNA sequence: TGTGCCAGCAGAAGACGGGGGGGCACAGATACGCAGTATTTT.

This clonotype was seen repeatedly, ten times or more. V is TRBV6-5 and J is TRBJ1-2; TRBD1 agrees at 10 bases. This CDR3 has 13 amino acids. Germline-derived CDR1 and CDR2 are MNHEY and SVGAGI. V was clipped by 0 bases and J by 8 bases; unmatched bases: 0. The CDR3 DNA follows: TGTGCCAGCAGTTACTCGACAGGGGGCGGCTACACCTTC. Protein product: CASSYSTGGGYTF.

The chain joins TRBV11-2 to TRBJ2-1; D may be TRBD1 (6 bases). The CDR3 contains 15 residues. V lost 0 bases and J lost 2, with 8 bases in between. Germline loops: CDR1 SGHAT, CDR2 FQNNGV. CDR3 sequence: CASSLETGTYNEQFF. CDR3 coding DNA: TGTGCCAGCAGCTTAGAAACAGGGACCTACAATGAGCAGTTCTTC.